Below, 13 T cell receptor beta chains from the same sample are listed, as sequenced in a study of blood T cell repertoires in COVID-19. TCRdb's table, derived via immunoSEQ multiplex PCR, lists solely in-frame clones and lacks some. The sample lists 90,000 or so clones, 88% seen once, with around 10% in the top ten. Sequencing was carried out using peripheral blood. The receptors were gathered from a man older than 75 with acute or convalescent COVID-19.

The chain links TRBV3-1 (or the pseudogene TRBV3-2) to TRBJ2-7; tentatively, D is TRBD2 (7 bases). The CDR3 is 16 residues long. Germline CDR1 LGHDT, CDR2 YNNKEL (reference sequence). The V end lost 6 bases, the J end lost 3 bases, and 21 bases lay between the germline ends. Here the CDR3 DNA reads TGTGCCAGCAGAGCCAAGGTGAGCGGGACAAACTACGAGCAGTACTTC. This encodes CASRAKVSGTNYEQYF.

In its sample, this clone was seen a few times. The chain joins TRBV9 to TRBJ1-3, with D perhaps TRBD1 (5 bases). Germline CDR1 is SGDLS and CDR2 is YYNGEE. V was pared by 0 bases and J by 2 bases, with 9 bases between. The CDR3 covers 15 residues. The CDR3 DNA reads TGTGCCAGCAGCGTAGGGGGCCAGACTGGAAACACCATATATTTT. It specifies CASSVGGQTGNTIYF. Filled out from reference TRBV9 and TRBJ1-3, the complete variable domain reads DSGVTQTPKHLITATGQRVTLRCSPRSGDLSVYWYQQSLDQGLQFLIQYYNGEERAKGNILERFSAQQFPDLHSELNLSSLELGDSALYFCASSVGGQTGNTIYFGEGSWLTVV.

This rearrangement joins TRBV6-5 to TRBJ2-1; 9 nucleotides match TRBD2. J gave up 9 bases and V 4 bases, and 10 bases lay outside the gene matches. CDR1 and CDR2 (germline): MNHEY, SVGAGI. The CDR3 has 15 amino acids. Here the CDR3 DNA reads TGTGCCAGCAGTTCCAACTCAGCGGGAGGAGGTGAGCAGTTCTTC. It codes for CASSSNSAGGGEQFF.

The rearrangement joins TRBV5-1 to TRBJ1-2; 7 nucleotides align to TRBD1. Germline V gives CDR1 SGHRS, CDR2 YFSETQ. The length of the CDR3 is 13 residues. The trim removed 4 bases at V and 6 bases at J, leaving 6 bases unmatched. The DNA for the CDR3 is TGCGCCAGCAGCCCCGGACAGGAGAATGGCTACACCTTC. Amino acids: CASSPGQENGYTF.

V usage is TRBV6-4 and J usage is TRBJ2-5; possibly TRBD1 for D (7 bases). The CDR3 runs 16 residues. Trimming pared 2 bases from V and 4 bases from J, leaving 17 bases between. CDR1 MRHNA and CDR2 SNTAGT come from the germline V gene. Written as DNA, the CDR3 is TGTGCCAGCAGTGACACCACTCAGGGGGGAAGAGAGACCCAGTACTTC. Translation gives CASSDTTQGGRETQYF.

The V and J genes are TRBV3-1 (or the pseudogene TRBV3-2) and TRBJ2-5, with 9 bases fitting TRBD2. Germline V CDR1 and CDR2: LGHDT, YNNKEL (reference sequence). Trimming removed 5 bases from V and 2 bases from J; junction bases left unmatched: 12. The CDR3 extends over 17 amino acids. Here the CDR3 reads CASSFRAGGKHQETQYF. In nucleotides, the CDR3 is TGTGCCAGCAGCTTCCGGGCGGGGGGGAAACATCAAGAGACCCAGTACTTC.

The J gene is TRBJ2-3, the V gene TRBV7-2; 7 bases are a match to TRBD1. V shed 1 base and J 6 bases; nucleotides not matched to a gene: 7. Germline lookup yields CDR1 SGHTA and CDR2 FQGNSA. The CDR3 runs 15 residues. CDR3 in amino acids: CASSLEGAAFDTQYF. DNA for the CDR3: TGTGCCAGCAGCTTAGAGGGGGCCGCCTTCGATACGCAGTATTTT.

Only one count was recorded for this clone. The V gene is TRBV5-4, the J gene TRBJ2-1, with TRBD2 as a possible D gene (6 bases). The CDR3 extends over 14 amino acids. Trimming shortened V by 6 bases and J by 7 bases, and 17 bases separated the two germline ends. The germline V gene has CDR1 SGHNT and CDR2 YYREEE (reference sequence). The CDR3 bases are TGTGCCAGCAATCGAGCGGGCGAAAGTAATGAGCAGTTCTTC. Its translation: CASNRAGESNEQFF.

V and J are TRBV7-2 and TRBJ2-1; 11 bases match TRBD2. Trimming at V came to 1 base and at J to 2 bases, leaving 7 bases not matched to a gene. The CDR3 is made up of 18 amino acids. Per germline, CDR1 SGHTA and CDR2 FQGNSA. CDR3 sequence reads: CASSLGLKGLAAYNEQFF. CDR3 nucleotides: TGTGCCAGCAGCTTAGGACTAAAGGGACTAGCGGCCTACAATGAGCAGTTCTTC.

The chain couples TRBV25-1 to TRBJ1-2; 7 nucleotides match TRBD1. CDR3 size: 13 residues. Germline CDR1 is MGHDK and CDR2 is SYGVNS. V was clipped by 2 bases and J by 8 bases; unmatched bases: 5. The DNA for the CDR3 is TGTGCCAGCAGTGAAAGACAGGGCGGGGGCTACACCTTC. This translates into CASSERQGGGYTF.

The genes are TRBV7-3 and TRBJ2-5; a possible D gene is TRBD2 (6 bases). The CDR3 consists of 13 residues. Germline V gives CDR1 SGHTA, CDR2 FQGTGA. Trimming stripped 5 bases from V and 2 bases from J, with 9 bases between. The CDR3 here is CASSAGIQETQYF. DNA for the CDR3: TGTGCCAGCAGCGCGGGGATACAAGAGACCCAGTACTTC. Variable domain in full (rest from reference TRBV7-3 and TRBJ2-5): GAGVSQTPSNKVTEKGKYVELRCDPISGHTALYWYRQSLGQGPEFLIYFQGTGAADDSGLPNDRFFAVRPEGSVSTLKIQRTERGDSAVYLCASSAGIQETQYFGPGTRLLVL.

The chain uses TRBV7-2 and TRBJ1-1, with unresolved D. The CDR3 has 14 amino acids. In germline, CDR1 is SGHTA, CDR2 FQGNSA. Trimming left V 3 bases short and J 1 base short, with 9 bases between. CDR3 coding DNA: TGTGCCAGCAGCTTTAAAACTCAGAACACTGAAGCTTTCTTT. This encodes CASSFKTQNTEAFF.

The rearrangement joins TRBV3-1 (or the pseudogene TRBV3-2) to TRBJ1-1; 8 positions match TRBD1. The CDR3 sequence is 16 residues long. CDR1 LGHDT and CDR2 YNNKEL come from the germline V gene (reference sequence). With V trimmed by 1 base and J by 4 bases, 8 bases remained unmatched. The CDR3 here is CASSQARTGRGTEAFF. The CDR3 DNA reads as TGTGCCAGCAGCCAAGCCCGGACAGGGCGTGGCACTGAAGCTTTCTTT.